These 29 T cell receptor beta chains originate from one sample sequenced in a study of blood T cells in healthy people across ages. A second roughly 6 to 11 cycle PCR used barcoded and J-beta primers. Each CDR3 protein gets one entry after TCRdb re-called the 5' RACE reads with MiXCR. The sample carries 1.5 million or so distinct CDR3 sequences, 42% recorded once. Specimen: blood. The receptors stem from a woman between 18 and 29 years old in good health.

This clonotype was detected ten times or more. The junction differs from germline at one of its ends, possibly a read error. This CDR3 reads CASSQDLAGGREQFF. CDR3 coding DNA: TGCGCCAGCAGCCAAGATTTAGCGGGGGGGCGTGAGCAGTTCTTC. The rearrangement links TRBV3-1 to TRBJ2-1, with TRBD2 matching over 11 bases. Per the germline V gene, CDR1 is LGHDT and CDR2 is YNNKEL (reference sequence). This CDR3 has 15 residues.

This clonotype came up a few times. The rearrangement uses TRBV20-1 and TRBJ2-7; the D is unclear. CDR3 length: 11 residues. V lost 4 bases to trimming and J lost 2 bases, with 6 bases between them. Looked up from germline, CDR1 is DFQATT and CDR2 is SNEGSKA (reference sequence). CDR3 residues: CSAKGTYEQYF. The CDR3 DNA follows: TGCAGTGCTAAAGGGACCTACGAGCAGTACTTC.

The chain is built from TRBV20-1 and TRBJ2-1, with a weak D call TRBD2 (6 bases). The germline V gene has CDR1 DFQATT and CDR2 SNEGSKA (reference sequence). The CDR3 totals 13 residues. Trimming left V 6 bases short and J 0 bases short, with 9 bases between. The CDR3 coding sequence is TGCAGTGCAAGGGACTTCTCCTACAATGAGCAGTTCTTC. Its protein product is CSARDFSYNEQFF.

The chain couples TRBV7-2 to TRBJ2-7; TRBD1 agrees at 8 bases. The J segment lost 5 bases and the V segment lost 2 bases, leaving 8 bases of the junction unmatched. The CDR3 runs 15 residues. The germline V gene has CDR1 SGHTA and CDR2 FQGNSA. CDR3: CASSLSGTGSHEQYF. CDR3 DNA: TGTGCCAGCAGCTTATCCGGGACAGGATCGCACGAGCAGTACTTC.

This clonotype has more than one count but fewer than ten. The chain couples TRBV5-1 to TRBJ2-5; 13 bases match TRBD2. The ends lost 5 bases at V and 3 bases at J; junction bases unmatched: 7. Germline V gene data show CDR1 as SGHRS and CDR2 as YFSETQ. The length of the CDR3 is 16 residues. The CDR3 sequence is CASRYRLAGGEETQYF. CDR3 nucleotide sequence: TGCGCCAGCAGATATCGACTAGCGGGGGGTGAAGAGACCCAGTACTTC.

This chain's CDR3 is CASSPGCGAFF. The CDR3 DNA reads as TGTGCCAGCAGCCCGGGCTGCGGAGCTTTCTTT. The gene calls are TRBV5-8 and TRBJ1-1, with D unresolved. V dropped 4 bases and J dropped 10 bases, with 11 bases sitting between them. This CDR3 has 11 residues. Looked up from germline, CDR1 is SGHTS and CDR2 is YDEGEE.

Comments on this clonotype: This may come from a read error, since a much larger clone is one base off. V is TRBV18 and J is TRBJ2-7, with D possibly called TRBD1 or TRBD2 (5 bases each). Trimming pared 2 bases from V and 7 bases from J, leaving 15 bases between. The germline CDR1 and CDR2 sequences are KGHSH and LQKENI. This CDR3 has 14 amino acids. CDR3 nucleotides: TGTGCCAGCTCACCAACCGGGGCACTTGGAGAGCAGTACTTC. It encodes CASSPTGALGEQYF.

The chain is built from TRBV12-3 or TRBV12-4 and TRBJ1-2; 7 positions agree with TRBD1. J gave up 8 bases and V 3 bases, and 12 bases lay outside the gene matches. The CDR3 contains 15 residues. In nucleotides, the CDR3 is TGTGCCAGCAGTTTTGCTGGGACAGCCCTTTCGGGCTACACCTTC. Its protein is CASSFAGTALSGYTF.

The rearrangement uses TRBV20-1 and TRBJ1-1; no definite D call. In germline, CDR1 is DFQATT, CDR2 SNEGSKA (reference sequence). This CDR3 is built from 14 residues. Trimming shortened V by 0 bases and J by 1 base, and 9 bases separated the two germline ends. CDR3 nucleotides: TGCAGTGCTAGAGATCCACAGAAGAACACTGAAGCTTTCTTT. Protein sequence: CSARDPQKNTEAFF.

V gene TRBV4-1 combines with J gene TRBJ2-4; 9 bases map to TRBD1. The J segment lost 6 bases and the V segment lost 4 bases, leaving 7 bases of the junction unmatched. Germline V gene data show CDR1 as MGHRA and CDR2 as YSYEKL. The CDR3 totals 15 residues. The CDR3 loop is CASSLVPGQGNIQYF. CDR3 coding DNA: TGCGCCAGCAGCCTAGTCCCGGGACAGGGAAACATTCAGTACTTC.

This chain links TRBV2 with TRBJ1-1; tentatively, D is TRBD1 (5 bases). Trimming stripped 4 bases from V and 0 bases from J, with 9 bases between. Germline CDR1 reads SNHLY; CDR2 reads FYNNEI. The CDR3 sequence is 14 residues long. The CDR3 bases are TGTGCCAGCAGTGTCGGACATGTGAACACTGAAGCTTTCTTT. Translated: CASSVGHVNTEAFF.

This clonotype has more than one count but fewer than ten. V and J are TRBV7-9 and TRBJ2-1; 9 nucleotides agree with TRBD2. The length of the CDR3 is 17 residues. The germline V gene encodes CDR1 SEHNR and CDR2 FQNEAQ (reference sequence). Trimming cost V 3 bases and J 8 bases; bases outside gene matches: 14. Here the CDR3 reads CASSFPLVGTSNDEQFF. For the CDR3, the DNA is TGTGCCAGCAGCTTTCCCCTAGTCGGGACTAGCAACGATGAGCAGTTCTTC.

The chain has TRBV5-1 and TRBJ2-1; tentative D call: TRBD2 (6 bases). This CDR3 has 15 residues. V lost 4 bases and J 3 bases, leaving 14 bases between the germline ends. Germline values: CDR1 SGHRS, CDR2 YFSETQ. CDR3 in DNA: TGCGCCAGCAGCGACAACCTGGGACTCTACAATGAGCAGTTCTTC. Translated, it gives CASSDNLGLYNEQFF.

V is TRBV6-2 or TRBV6-3 and J is TRBJ2-5, with 10 bases identical to TRBD1. The germline V gene has CDR1 MNHEY and CDR2 SVGEGT. J lost 11 bases, V lost 6 bases, and 15 bases had no gene match. The CDR3 spans 15 residues. The CDR3 sequence: CASRPTGGSYNEQYF. The CDR3 DNA follows: TGTGCCAGCAGACCGACAGGGGGCTCCTACAATGAGCAGTACTTC.

This clonotype was seen only a few times. The J gene is TRBJ2-3, the V gene TRBV20-1, with unresolved D. CDR1 DFQATT and CDR2 SNEGSKA come from the germline V gene (reference sequence). The CDR3 length is 12 residues. Trimming removed 1 base from V and 8 bases from J, with 10 bases in between. The chain's CDR3 is CSARVGPITQYF. The CDR3 DNA reads as TGCAGTGCTAGAGTAGGGCCTATTACGCAGTATTTT.

This sequence joins TRBV29-1 and TRBJ1-1; the D is unclear. Germline CDR1 SQVTM, CDR2 ANQGSEA. The CDR3 totals 10 residues. Between the trimmed V and J ends, which lost 5 bases and 4 bases, there was a span of 5 bases. CDR3 bases: TGCAGCGTTATGGGCACTGAAGCTTTCTTT. It yields the protein CSVMGTEAFF.

The chain employs TRBV5-1 and TRBJ2-3, with 12 bases fitting TRBD2. V shed 2 bases, J shed 0 bases, and the junction held 10 bases outside the gene matches. Germline V lookup: CDR1 SGHRS, CDR2 YFSETQ. CDR3 length equals 19 residues. CDR3 protein: CASSLLAGGTRVSTDTQYF. CDR3 DNA: TGCGCCAGCAGCTTACTAGCGGGAGGTACGCGGGTGAGCACAGATACGCAGTATTTT.

This chain joins TRBV20-1 and TRBJ1-1; TRBD1 might be the D (5 bases). Germline CDR1 DFQATT, CDR2 SNEGSKA (reference sequence). CDR3 length: 14 residues. In DNA, the CDR3 is TGCAGCGCCCAGGAGAGGGGCGAGGGGCCTGAAGCTTTCTTT. Residues: CSAQERGEGPEAFF.

This chain uses TRBV11-1 with TRBJ2-1; D gene uncertain. This CDR3 contains 16 residues. Germline assignment: CDR1 SGHAT and CDR2 FQDESV (reference sequence). The V gene lost 6 bases and the J gene lost 5 bases, with 20 bases spanning the gap. The CDR3 coding sequence is TGTGCCAGCAGTGACTCAGCCCGTATTGAGAACAATGAGCAGTTCTTC. It translates to CASSDSARIENNEQFF.

The chain carries TRBV5-1 and TRBJ2-4; 9 positions match TRBD1. The end of the DNA fits TRBJ2-7 better, so the J call may be wrong. The germline V gene has CDR1 SGHRS and CDR2 YFSETQ. The CDR3 totals 16 residues. For the CDR3, the DNA is TGCGCCAGCAGCGTTCGCTCCGGGACAGGGCATCACGAGCAGTACTTC. Protein sequence: CASSVRSGTGHHEQYF.

In this sample, this clonotype turned up a few times. The chain combines TRBV28 with TRBJ1-2; TRBD1 might be the D (6 bases). CDR3 length: 14 amino acids. CDR1 and CDR2 from the germline V gene are MDHEN and SYDVKM. With 2 bases removed from V and 4 bases from J, the gap between germline ends came to 11 bases. The CDR3 is CASSLPQGLYGYTF. CDR3 DNA sequence: TGTGCCAGCAGTTTACCACAGGGTCTCTATGGCTACACCTTC.

This rearrangement joins TRBV4-3 to TRBJ1-4, with a possible D match to TRBD1 (6 bases). V shed 0 bases and J shed 4 bases, with 12 bases lying between them. The CDR3 totals 16 residues. Germline V gene lookup returns CDR1 LGHNA and CDR2 YSLEER. CDR3 amino acids: CASSQEVQGFNEKLFF. Written as DNA, the CDR3 is TGCGCCAGCAGCCAAGAGGTGCAGGGGTTTAATGAAAAACTGTTTTTT.

The chain has TRBV12-3 or TRBV12-4 and TRBJ2-1, with 8 nucleotides matching TRBD2. With 8 bases clipped from V and 4 bases from J, the junction kept 13 bases outside the gene matches. The CDR3 loop spans 16 amino acids. The CDR3 nucleotides read TGTGCCAGCCGAACAGCGGGGGCTAGCGGATACAATGAGCAGTTCTTC. Translating it yields CASRTAGASGYNEQFF.

The V call is TRBV6-1, the J call TRBJ1-2, with D tentatively TRBD1 (5 bases). The length of the CDR3 is 15 residues. The V gene lost 11 bases and the J gene lost 5 bases, with 24 bases spanning the gap. CDR1 is MNHNS and CDR2 is SASEGT in the germline V gene. CDR3 sequence (DNA): TGTGCCGCCACTGGGGGACCGTCGACGGTGTATGGCTACACCTTC. Protein product: CAATGGPSTVYGYTF.

V is TRBV23-1 and J is TRBJ2-3; TRBD1 aligns across 7 bases. TRBV23-1 is known as an ORF, though its function is uncertain. CDR3 length: 16 residues. The ends lost 6 bases at V and 2 bases at J; junction bases unmatched: 11. Here the CDR3 DNA reads TGCGCCAGCAGCGTTCCGGGACAGACGACCACAGATACGCAGTATTTT. Translation: CASSVPGQTTTDTQYF.

The V and J genes are TRBV5-1 and TRBJ1-2, with TRBD1 identical over 7 bases. The CDR3 contains 12 residues. The V segment lost 0 bases and the J segment 10 bases; nucleotides outside the gene matches: 3. CDR1 is SGHRS and CDR2 is YFSETQ in the germline V gene. The CDR3 DNA is TGCGCCAGCAGCTTGGCTGGGACAGTCTACACCTTC. It translates to CASSLAGTVYTF.

Of note for this clonotype: At one boundary the junction diverges from the germline segment, which might be a read error. The chain recombines TRBV20-1 with TRBJ1-5; D unresolved. CDR3 length: 13 residues. CDR1 and CDR2 (germline): DFQATT, SNEGSKA (reference sequence). CDR3 residues: CSARTVPNKPQHF. The CDR3 DNA reads TGCAGTGCTAGGACCGTACCCAATAAGCCCCAGCATTTT.

The V gene is TRBV7-6, the J gene TRBJ1-1; 8 nucleotides align to TRBD1. This CDR3 is built from 14 residues. J gave up 0 bases and V 6 bases, and 3 bases lay outside the gene matches. Germline V lookup: CDR1 SGHVS, CDR2 FNYEAQ. CDR3 region: CASRPGQVNTEAFF. CDR3 sequence (DNA): TGTGCCAGCAGACCGGGACAGGTGAACACTGAAGCTTTCTTT.

There are a few counts of this clonotype. The V gene is TRBV9, the J gene TRBJ2-4; 9 bases fit TRBD2. The CDR3 totals 14 residues. Germline loops: CDR1 SGDLS, CDR2 YYNGEE. Trimming at V came to 0 bases and at J to 9 bases, leaving 4 bases not matched to a gene. The CDR3 nucleotides read TGTGCCAGCAGCGTAGTAGCGGGGGAAGGCATTCAGTACTTC. Amino acid sequence: CASSVVAGEGIQYF.